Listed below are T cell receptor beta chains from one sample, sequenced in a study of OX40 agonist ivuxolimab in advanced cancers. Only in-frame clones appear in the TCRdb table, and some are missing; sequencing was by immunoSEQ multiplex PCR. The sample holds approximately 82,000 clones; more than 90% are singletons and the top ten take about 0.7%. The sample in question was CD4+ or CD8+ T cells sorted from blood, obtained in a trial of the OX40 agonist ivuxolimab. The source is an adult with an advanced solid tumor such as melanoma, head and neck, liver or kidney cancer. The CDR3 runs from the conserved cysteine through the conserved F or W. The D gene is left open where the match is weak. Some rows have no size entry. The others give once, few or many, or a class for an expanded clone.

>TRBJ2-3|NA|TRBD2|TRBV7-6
TGTGCCAGCTCCAGCGGGACCGCCACGCAGTATTTT
CASSSGTATQYF
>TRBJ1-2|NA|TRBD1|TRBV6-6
TGTGCCAGCAGTTCACACACAGGGGGAATCTATGGCTACACCTTC
CASSSHTGGIYGYTF
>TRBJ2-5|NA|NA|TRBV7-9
TGTGCCAGCAGCTTAGTCCTGAGCGAGGGAGAGACCCAGTACTTC
CASSLVLSEGETQYF
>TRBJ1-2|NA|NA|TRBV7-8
TGTGCCAGCAGCTTAGTGGTGGGGGTAGGAGAGGGCTACACCTTC
CASSLVVGVGEGYTF
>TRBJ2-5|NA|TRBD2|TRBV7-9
TGTGCCAGCAGCTTAGGGCTTTTAGCGGGAGGACAAGAGACCCAGTACTTC
CASSLGLLAGGQETQYF
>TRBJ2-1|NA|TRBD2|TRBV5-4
TGTGCCAGCAGCGATCGGGGACTATTGGTCAATGAGCAGTTCTTC
CASSDRGLLVNEQFF
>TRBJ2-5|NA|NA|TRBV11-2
TGTGCCAGCAGCTTGGGCCCTCAAGAGACCCAGTACTTC
CASSLGPQETQYF
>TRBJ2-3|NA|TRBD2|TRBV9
TGTGCCAGCAGCGTGGCACAGACTAGCGGATACACAGATACGCAGTATTTT
CASSVAQTSGYTDTQYF
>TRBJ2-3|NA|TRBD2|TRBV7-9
TGTGCCAGCACCTTCGTAGCGGGGGGCCCAGATACGCAGTATTTT
CASTFVAGGPDTQYF
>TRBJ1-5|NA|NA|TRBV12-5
TGTGCTAGTGGCCTTGGTCCAGGGGCCGGTCGGTGGTACCAGCCCCAGCATTTT
CASGLGPGAGRWYQPQHF
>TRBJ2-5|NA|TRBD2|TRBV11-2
TGTGCCAGCAGCTTACAGGCTAGCGGCGAAGAGACCCAGTACTTC
CASSLQASGEETQYF
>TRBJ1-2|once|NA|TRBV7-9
TGTGCCAGCAGCTTTGTTGCGGGGGTACTCGATGGCTACACCTTC
CASSFVAGVLDGYTF
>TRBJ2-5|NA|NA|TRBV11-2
TGTGCCAGCAGCTTACTAAGGGCCGAAGAGACCCAGTACTTC
CASSLLRAEETQYF
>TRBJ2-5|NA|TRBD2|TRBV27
TGTGCCAGCAGCCGGCTAGCGGGGGGGCTGGAGACCCAGTACTTC
CASSRLAGGLETQYF
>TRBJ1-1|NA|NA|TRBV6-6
TGTGCCAGCGGCGACGGACCGAACACTGAAGCTTTCTTT
CASGDGPNTEAFF
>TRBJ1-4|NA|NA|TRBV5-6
TGTGCCAGCAGCTTGGGAGCTCGTTTTGGCGCAACTAATGAAAAACTGTTTTTT
CASSLGARFGATNEKLFF
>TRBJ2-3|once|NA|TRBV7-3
TGTGCCAGCAGCTTAGGGGCTTACCAAACGCAGTATTTT
CASSLGAYQTQYF
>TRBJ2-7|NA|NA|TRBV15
TGTGCCACCAGCAGAGATTATCAGGGGAGCTCCTACGAGCAGTACTTC
CATSRDYQGSSYEQYF
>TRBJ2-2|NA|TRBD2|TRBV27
TGTGCCAGCAGGGTGACTAGCCTGGGTGGCGGGGAGCTGTTTTTT
CASRVTSLGGGELFF
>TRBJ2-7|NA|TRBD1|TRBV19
TGTGCCAGTAGTTGGGACAGAGCCTACGAGCAGTACTTC
CASSWDRAYEQYF
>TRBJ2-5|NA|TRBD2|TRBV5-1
TGCGCCAGCAGCTTGGAGCCCTTAGCGGGAGGACGGGAGACCCAGTACTTC
CASSLEPLAGGRETQYF
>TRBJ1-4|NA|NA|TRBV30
TGTGCCTGGAGTGCTGGACAAAGGCTTGGTGAAAAACTGTTTTTT
CAWSAGQRLGEKLFF
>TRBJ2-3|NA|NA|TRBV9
TGTGCCAGCAGCGTAGTCGGGGGGCTGACGAGCACAGATACGCAGTATTTT
CASSVVGGLTSTDTQYF
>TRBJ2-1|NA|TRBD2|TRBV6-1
TGTGCCAGCAGTGAATTCGCGGGAGGAGCCTACAATGAGCAGTTCTTC
CASSEFAGGAYNEQFF
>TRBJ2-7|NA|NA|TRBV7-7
TGTGCTAGCAGCTTAGCAGAGTCCTACGAGCAGTACTTC
CASSLAESYEQYF
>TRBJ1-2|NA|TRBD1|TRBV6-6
TGTGCCAGCGGGGAAGGACAGGTTCGCGGCTACACCTTC
CASGEGQVRGYTF
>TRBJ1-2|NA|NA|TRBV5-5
TGTGCCAGCAGCTTGAGGGACGGCTCTTGGGGCTACACCTTC
CASSLRDGSWGYTF
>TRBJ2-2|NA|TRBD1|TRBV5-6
TGTGCCAGCAGTCGACAGGGACGGAACACCGGGGAGCTGTTTTTT
CASSRQGRNTGELFF
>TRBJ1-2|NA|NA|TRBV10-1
TGCGCCAGCCCATTCCCTCTAGATGGCTACACCTTC
CASPFPLDGYTF
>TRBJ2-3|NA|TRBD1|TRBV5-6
TGTGCCAGCAGCTTAGTGACAGGGGGCGTCGATACGCAGTATTTT
CASSLVTGGVDTQYF
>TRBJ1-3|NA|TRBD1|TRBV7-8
TGTGCCAGCAGCCAGCTAGGGGGCACTGGAAACACCATATATTTT
CASSQLGGTGNTIYF
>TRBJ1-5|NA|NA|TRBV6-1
TGTGCCAGCAGTGAAGCCACAGGGACTAATCAGCCCCAGCATTTT
CASSEATGTNQPQHF
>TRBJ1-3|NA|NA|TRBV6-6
TGTGCCAGCTTACCGACCTATCCTGGAAACACCATATATTTT
CASLPTYPGNTIYF
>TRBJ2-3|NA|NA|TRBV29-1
TGCAGCGTGGTTAGCACAGATACGCAGTATTTT
CSVVSTDTQYF
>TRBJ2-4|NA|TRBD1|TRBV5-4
TGTGCCAGCAGCACCCGGGACAGGGAAAACATTCAGTACTTC
CASSTRDRENIQYF
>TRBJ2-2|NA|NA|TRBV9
TGTGCCAGCAGTTCAACTACGGACACCGGGGAGCTGTTTTTT
CASSSTTDTGELFF
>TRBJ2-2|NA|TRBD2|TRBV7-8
TGTGCCAGCAGGGTAGTGGGACTAGCGGGGCTGAACACCGGGGAGCTGTTTTTT
CASRVVGLAGLNTGELFF
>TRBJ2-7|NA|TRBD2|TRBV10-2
TGCGCCAGCAGGGGAAGCGGGGCCACCTACGAGCAGTACTTC
CASRGSGATYEQYF
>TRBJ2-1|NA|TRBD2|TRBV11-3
TGTGCCAGCAGCTCTAGCCCGGGAGGGCCCTCGGATGAGCAGTTCTTC
CASSSSPGGPSDEQFF
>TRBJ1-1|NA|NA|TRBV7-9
TGTGCCAGCAGTACGAATGGGGTGAACACTGAAGCTTTCTTT
CASSTNGVNTEAFF
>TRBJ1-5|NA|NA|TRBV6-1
TGTGCCAGCAGTGAGTCTTTGGTTAGAGGGACTTTCAATCAGCCCCAGCATTTT
CASSESLVRGTFNQPQHF
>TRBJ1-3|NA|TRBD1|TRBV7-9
TGTGCCAGCAGCTTAGGGACAGGGTTTGGAAACACCATATATTTT
CASSLGTGFGNTIYF
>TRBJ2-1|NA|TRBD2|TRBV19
TGTGCCAGTAGTACCGGGACTAGCGGGAGAAATGAGCAGTTCTTC
CASSTGTSGRNEQFF
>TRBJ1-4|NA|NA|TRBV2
TGTGCCACCCAAGGAGGGGCGTTGAATGAAAAACTGTTTTTT
CATQGGALNEKLFF
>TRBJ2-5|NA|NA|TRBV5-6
TGTGCCAGCAGCTTGGTTCGGGGAGAGACCCAGTACTTC
CASSLVRGETQYF
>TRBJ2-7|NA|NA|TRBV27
TGTGCCAGCAAAGGATCAGGGAGCTCCTACGAGCAGTACTTC
CASKGSGSSYEQYF
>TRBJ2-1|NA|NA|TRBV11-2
TGTGCCAGCAGCGCCGTTCTCGCAGAAAGAGAGTTCTTC
CASSAVLAEREFF
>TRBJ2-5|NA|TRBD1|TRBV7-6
TGTGCCAGCAGCTTACAGCCACCAGGGGGAGAGACCCAGTACTTC
CASSLQPPGGETQYF
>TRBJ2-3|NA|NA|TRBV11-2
TGTGCCAGCAGCTTTCGCGACTTCACAGATACGCAGTATTTT
CASSFRDFTDTQYF
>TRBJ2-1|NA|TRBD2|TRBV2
TGTGCCAGCAGTGAGGGACTAGTTCTGCTTAATGAGCAGTTCTTC
CASSEGLVLLNEQFF
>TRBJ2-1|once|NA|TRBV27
TGTGCCAGCAGTTTATCGCGTCTAGACAATGAGCAGTTCTTC
CASSLSRLDNEQFF
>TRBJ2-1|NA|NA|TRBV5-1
TGCGCCAGCAGCTTGGTGGGGGGCCGCTCCTACAATGAGCAGTTCTTC
CASSLVGGRSYNEQFF
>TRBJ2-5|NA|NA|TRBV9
TGTGCCAGCAGCGTACGGGGCACAGGCCAAGAGACCCAGTACTTC
CASSVRGTGQETQYF
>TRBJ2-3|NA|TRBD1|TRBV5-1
TGCGCCAGCAGCTTGGCCTGGCCCGACCAGGGGGCGTGGACTATGGGGGGCACAGATACGCAGTATTTT
CASSLAWPDQGAWTMGGTDTQYF
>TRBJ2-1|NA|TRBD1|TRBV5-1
TGCGCCAGCGGACAAAGACAGGGAAACTACAATGAGCAGTTCTTC
CASGQRQGNYNEQFF
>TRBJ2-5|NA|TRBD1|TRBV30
TGTGCCTGGAGTCTACAGGGGTTGGAGACCCAGTACTTC
CAWSLQGLETQYF